One sample yielded the 31 T cell receptor beta chains listed below, sequenced in a study of shared clonotypes between healthy human individuals. The method was immunoSEQ multiplex PCR; TCRdb's version includes in-frame clones alone and lacks a portion of them. The profile shows about 1.1 million clones, about four fifths of them singletons. Sequencing was carried out using memory CD4+ T cells from PBMCs. The sample's subset: CD45RA-negative fraction. All receptors come from a man between 18 and 35 years old in good health. Some clones in this sample may be carry-over from other donors' samples.

V is TRBV4-3 and J is TRBJ2-5, with 8 bases matching TRBD1. The CDR3 totals 18 residues. The germline gives CDR1 LGHNA, CDR2 YSLEER. The V gene end was trimmed by 0 bases and the J gene end by 5 bases; junction bases not matched to a gene: 14. The chain's CDR3 is CASSQDVVGTGGKETQYF. The CDR3 DNA sequence: TGCGCCAGCAGCCAAGATGTGGTCGGGACAGGAGGGAAGGAGACCCAGTACTTC.

This rearrangement joins TRBV7-3 to TRBJ2-6; 9 bases align to TRBD1. The CDR3 length is 16 residues. In germline, CDR1 is SGHTA, CDR2 FQGTGA. The V and J ends lost 6 bases and 4 bases, in that order; junction bases with no gene match: 7. CDR3 coding DNA: TGTGCCAGCAGACGGGACAGGGTATCCGGGGCCAACGTCCTGACTTTC. Translating gives CASRRDRVSGANVLTF.

The rearrangement uses TRBV7-2 and TRBJ2-5; tentative D call: TRBD2 (6 bases). This CDR3 region has 14 residues. The V gene's germline CDR1 is SGHTA and CDR2 FQGNSA. V lost 5 bases, J lost 5 bases, and 15 bases lay in between. The CDR3: CASSHSGPGETQYF. In DNA, the CDR3 is TGTGCCAGCAGCCATAGCGGTCCCGGGGAGACCCAGTACTTC. Full variable domain (missing parts from reference TRBV7-2 and TRBJ2-5): GAGVSQSPSNKVTEKGKDVELRCDPISGHTALYWYRQSLGQGLEFLIYFQGNSAPDKSGLPSDRFSAERTGGSVSTLTIQRTQQEDSAVYLCASSHSGPGETQYFGPGTRLLVL.

J is TRBJ2-3 and V is TRBV21-1; the table names TRBD1, a call not compared with the DNA. TRBV21-1 is an annotated pseudogene. This CDR3 has 14 residues. The CDR3 region is CASSPKGGPDTQYF. CDR3 sequence (DNA): TGTGCCAGCAGCCCCAAAGGGGGCCCAGATACGCAGTATTTT.

The chain carries TRBV4-3 and TRBJ1-2; 8 bases map to TRBD1. Germline lookup yields CDR1 LGHNA and CDR2 YSLEER. The junction had 9 bases not matched to a gene; V was cut back by 4 bases and J by 14 bases. CDR3 size: 12 residues. CDR3 protein: CASSLDRALLTF. The CDR3 DNA follows: TGCGCCAGCAGCCTGGACAGGGCTCTTCTAACCTTC.

The rearrangement joins TRBV5-5 to TRBJ2-7; TRBD2 agrees at 10 bases. This CDR3 is built from 17 residues. Germline loops: CDR1 SGHKS, CDR2 YYEKEE (reference sequence). V was pared by 4 bases and J by 0 bases, with 10 bases of the junction left unmatched. CDR3: CASSRTSGTVPSYEQYF. Written as DNA, the CDR3 is TGTGCCAGCAGCAGAACTAGCGGGACTGTCCCCTCCTACGAGCAGTACTTC.

Remarks on this clone: It may be a read error: a sequence one base away is much more abundant. Written as DNA, the CDR3 is TGTGCCAGCAGCCGAGGACAGTACAATCCTGGAAACACCATATATTTT. Translated, it gives CASSRGQYNPGNTIYF. V usage is TRBV9 and J usage is TRBJ1-3, with TRBD1 as a possible D gene (6 bases). Germline CDR1 reads SGDLS; CDR2 reads YYNGEE. The CDR3 totals 16 residues. Between the trimmed V and J ends, which lost 4 bases and 2 bases, there was a span of 16 bases. The full variable domain, in which reference TRBV9 and TRBJ1-3 provide the parts outside the CDR3, is DSGVTQTPKHLITATGQRVTLRCSPRSGDLSVYWYQQSLDQGLQFLIQYYNGEERAKGNILERFSAQQFPDLHSELNLSSLELGDSALYFCASSRGQYNPGNTIYFGEGSWLTVV.

DNA of the CDR3: TGCGCCAGCAGCCAAGAAGCGGGAGTAGGGCACGAGCAGTACTTC. Its translation: CASSQEAGVGHEQYF. The chain couples TRBV4-3 to TRBJ2-7; TRBD2 matches 8 bases. Germline V gene sequence: CDR1 LGHNA, CDR2 YSLEER. Germline trimming cut 0 bases from V and 5 bases from J; bases unmatched to any gene: 6. The CDR3 totals 15 residues.

On this clone: A read error may be the cause here, since a much bigger clone is one base away. Other DNA variants within this sample encode the same CDR3. The chain is built from TRBV25-1 and TRBJ2-1; D is unclear. The germline V and J ends were trimmed by 5 bases and 2 bases, with 1 base remaining between them. Germline V gives CDR1 MGHDK, CDR2 SYGVNS. CDR3 size: 11 residues. The CDR3 loop is CASSPYNEQFF. For the CDR3, the DNA is TGTGCCAGCAGTCCCTACAATGAGCAGTTCTTC.

The genes are TRBV5-1 and TRBJ2-5, with 7 bases lining up with TRBD2. Judging by the DNA end, TRBJ2-7 fits better; the J call may be wrong. Per germline, CDR1 SGHRS and CDR2 YFSETQ. The CDR3 consists of 14 residues. The CDR3 bases are TGCGCCAGCAGCTTAGGAGCGGGACGGGACGAGCAGTACTTC. Residues: CASSLGAGRDEQYF.

The chain recombines TRBV9 with TRBJ1-2; D uncertain. The germline V gene has CDR1 SGDLS and CDR2 YYNGEE. Trimming removed 7 bases from V and 2 bases from J, with 9 bases in between. The CDR3 is 12 residues long. Here the CDR3 reads CASGPLNYGYTF. In nucleotides, the CDR3 is TGTGCCAGCGGACCTCTAAACTATGGCTACACCTTC.

V usage is TRBV29-1 and J usage is TRBJ2-1; 15 nucleotides agree with TRBD2. V lost 6 bases and J lost 7; bases outside the gene matches: 4. The CDR3 runs to 14 residues. CDR1 is SQVTM and CDR2 is ANQGSEA in the germline V gene. This chain's CDR3 is CSVPGTSGRNEQFF. The CDR3 region has the DNA TGCAGCGTCCCCGGGACTAGCGGGAGGAATGAGCAGTTCTTC.

This chain links TRBV29-1 with TRBJ2-1; 8 bases are a match to TRBD2. Germline CDR1 reads SQVTM; CDR2 reads ANQGSEA. V lost 6 bases, J lost 6 bases, and 16 bases stayed unmatched. The CDR3 sequence is 16 residues long. The DNA for the CDR3 is TGCAGCGTCGCCGGATCGGCGGCGGGGGGATTCAATGAGCAGTTCTTC. Amino acids: CSVAGSAAGGFNEQFF.

J is TRBJ2-3 and V is TRBV15; D is undetermined. Germline V lookup: CDR1 LNHNV, CDR2 YYDKDF (reference sequence). CDR3 length: 14 residues. Trimming shortened V by 3 bases and J by 1 base, and 8 bases separated the two germline ends. This CDR3 is CATSSSLGTDTQYF. CDR3 nucleotide sequence: TGTGCCACCAGCAGCTCCTTGGGCACAGATACGCAGTATTTT. The full variable domain, completed using reference TRBV15 and TRBJ2-3, is DAMVIQNPRYQVTQFGKPVTLSCSQTLNHNVMYWYQQKSSQAPKLLFHYYDKDFNNEADTPDNFQSRRPNTSFCFLDIRSPGLGDTAMYLCATSSSLGTDTQYFGPGTRLTVL.

The J gene is TRBJ2-2, the V gene TRBV7-3, with 7 nucleotides matching TRBD2. The germline V gene has CDR1 SGHTA and CDR2 FQGTGA. The CDR3 has 17 residues. V trimming: 5 bases; J trimming: 4 bases; junction bases outside the gene matches: 13. CDR3 coding DNA: TGTGCCAGCAGCACTAGGGTGGCGGGAGAGGGCACCGGGGAGCTGTTTTTT. Its translation is CASSTRVAGEGTGELFF.

This clone was seen once. The chain links TRBV7-7 to TRBJ2-1; 11 bases fit TRBD2. The ends lost 1 base at V and 6 bases at J; junction bases unmatched: 2. CDR1 and CDR2 (germline): SSHAT, FNYEAQ (reference sequence). This CDR3 is built from 15 residues. The CDR3 DNA follows: TGTGCCAGCAGCTTAGGACTAGCGGGAAGCAATGAGCAGTTCTTC. This codes for CASSLGLAGSNEQFF.

The rearrangement links TRBV28 to TRBJ2-3; 8 bases agree with TRBD2. Germline assignment: CDR1 MDHEN and CDR2 SYDVKM. V trimming: 7 bases; J trimming: 2 bases; junction bases outside the gene matches: 5. CDR3 length: 14 residues. CDR3 residues: CASITGGATDTQYF. CDR3 coding DNA: TGTGCCAGCATTACCGGGGGGGCCACAGATACGCAGTATTTT.

The V and J genes are TRBV7-6 and TRBJ2-2; a possible D gene is TRBD2 (5 bases). CDR1 and CDR2 (germline): SGHVS, FNYEAQ. Trimming removed 3 bases from V and 2 bases from J, with 10 bases in between. There are 15 residues in the CDR3. The chain's CDR3 is CASSFSEINTGELFF. CDR3 sequence (DNA): TGTGCCAGCAGCTTTAGCGAGATTAACACCGGGGAGCTGTTTTTT.

V and J are TRBV25-1 and TRBJ1-5; D is ambiguous. Germline CDR1 MGHDK, CDR2 SYGVNS. This CDR3 spans 14 amino acids. Trimming stripped 1 base from V and 7 bases from J, with 11 bases between. CDR3 in DNA: TGTGCCAGCAGTGAATTGAGGGTCCACCAGCCCCAGCATTTT. Translated, it gives CASSELRVHQPQHF.

This clone was detected only a few times. This chain links TRBV30 with TRBJ1-1; D might be TRBD1 (5 bases). The germline V gene has CDR1 GTSNPN and CDR2 SVGIG (reference sequence). V was clipped by 1 base and J by 1 base, with 7 bases between them. The CDR3 covers 13 residues. The CDR3 here is CAWSETENTEAFF. CDR3 DNA: TGTGCCTGGAGTGAGACAGAGAACACTGAAGCTTTCTTT. Drawing the rest from reference TRBV30 and TRBJ1-1, the complete variable domain is SQTIHQWPATLVQPVGSPLSLECTVEGTSNPNLYWYRQAAGRGLQLLFYSVGIGQISSEVPQNLSASRPQDRQFILSSKKLLLSDSGFYLCAWSETENTEAFFGQGTRLTVV.

The chain has TRBV19 and TRBJ2-2; TRBD2 aligns across 8 bases. The CDR3 extends over 16 amino acids. J gave up 7 bases and V 7 bases, and 14 bases lay outside the gene matches. CDR1 LNHDA and CDR2 SQIVND come from the germline V gene (reference sequence). As DNA, the CDR3 is TGTGCCAGTACCCCATGGAGCGGGAGCAGGGACGGGGAGCTGTTTTTT. Amino acids: CASTPWSGSRDGELFF.

This clone has a single count. The chain carries TRBV4-3 and TRBJ1-3; D is perhaps TRBD1 (5 bases). Trimming removed 8 bases at V and 0 bases at J, with 20 bases between. CDR1 is LGHNA, CDR2 YSLEER, per germline. The CDR3 is made up of 17 amino acids. CDR3 sequence reads: CASGTHPGPSSGNTIYF. The CDR3 DNA is TGCGCCAGCGGAACGCACCCGGGACCGAGCTCTGGAAACACCATATATTTT.

J is TRBJ2-5 and V is TRBV7-8, with TRBD2 identical over 7 bases. CDR3 size: 14 residues. The germline V gene encodes CDR1 SGHVS and CDR2 FQNEAQ. Germline trimming cut 3 bases from V and 5 bases from J; bases unmatched to any gene: 6. The CDR3 protein is CASSFSGIGETQYF. CDR3 nucleotides: TGTGCCAGCAGCTTCAGCGGGATCGGGGAGACCCAGTACTTC.

Points on this clone: Other nucleotide sequences from this sample produce the same CDR3. The rearrangement uses TRBV11-3 and TRBJ2-1; D unresolved. Between the trimmed V and J ends, which lost 1 base and 4 bases, there was a span of 5 bases. There are 13 residues in the CDR3. The V gene's germline CDR1 is SGHNT and CDR2 YENEEA. The CDR3 DNA is TGTGCCAGCAGCTTAGGACCGTACAATGAGCAGTTCTTC. This codes for CASSLGPYNEQFF. The full variable domain, in which reference TRBV11-3 and TRBJ2-1 provide the parts outside the CDR3, is EAGVVQSPRYKIIEKKQPVAFWCNPISGHNTLYWYLQNLGQGPELLIRYENEEAVDDSQLPKDRFSAERLKGVDSTLKIQPAELGDSAVYLCASSLGPYNEQFFGPGTRLTVL.

This chain connects TRBV5-1 to TRBJ1-3; 7 nucleotides align to TRBD1. CDR3 length: 14 residues. Trimming at V came to 4 bases and at J to 7 bases, leaving 8 bases not matched to a gene. Germline values: CDR1 SGHRS, CDR2 YFSETQ. The CDR3 DNA is TGCGCCAGCAGCCCGGGACAGTTAGGGAACACCATATATTTT. Protein sequence: CASSPGQLGNTIYF.

This chain uses TRBV4-3 with TRBJ1-5; 8 nucleotides line up with TRBD1. The germline V gene has CDR1 LGHNA and CDR2 YSLEER. This CDR3 is 16 amino acids long. The junction had 9 bases not matched to a gene; V was cut back by 0 bases and J by 8 bases. The CDR3 loop is CASSQDANQGAKPQHF. In DNA form, the CDR3 reads TGCGCCAGCAGCCAAGACGCAAACCAGGGGGCGAAGCCCCAGCATTTT.

The genes are TRBV5-1 and TRBJ1-1, with D unresolved. V lost 1 base to trimming and J lost 4 bases, with 8 bases between them. The CDR3 has 13 amino acids. Germline CDR1 reads SGHRS; CDR2 reads YFSETQ. CDR3 nucleotides: TGCGCCAGCAGCTTGAATCAAGTCACTGAAGCTTTCTTT. This translates into CASSLNQVTEAFF.

The V call is TRBV5-4, the J call TRBJ2-7; D not certain. The germline V gene has CDR1 SGHNT and CDR2 YYREEE (reference sequence). This CDR3 is built from 14 residues. Trimming removed 3 bases from V and 0 bases from J, with 10 bases in between. Here the CDR3 DNA reads TGTGCCAGCAGCTCGTCGGCGGACTCCTACGAGCAGTACTTC. Its protein product is CASSSSADSYEQYF.

This chain joins TRBV11-2 and TRBJ1-4; unclear D gene. This CDR3 comprises 16 residues. Germline V gives CDR1 SGHAT, CDR2 FQNNGV. With 5 bases removed from V and 7 bases from J, the gap between germline ends came to 20 bases. In nucleotides, the CDR3 is TGTGCCAGCAGCCCATGGGGTGGCTCTCGGGGTGAAAAACTGTTTTTT. This gives the protein CASSPWGGSRGEKLFF.

V is TRBV20-1 and J is TRBJ2-5; D not resolved. Germline-derived CDR1 and CDR2 are DFQATT and SNEGSKA (reference sequence). V lost 3 bases, J lost 7 bases, and 9 bases lay in between. The CDR3 covers 11 residues. CDR3 nucleotides: TGCAGTGCTAGTCTCGCAGCGACCCAGTACTTC. This codes for CSASLAATQYF.

A single count supports this clone. The genes are TRBV7-3 and TRBJ1-1; D call uncertain. Germline V gives CDR1 SGHTA, CDR2 FQGTGA. V shed 5 bases and J shed 4 bases, with 14 bases lying between them. CDR3 length: 14 amino acids. As DNA, the CDR3 is TGTGCCAGCAGCCCCGTGGGCCCCTCCACTGAAGCTTTCTTT. Its protein product is CASSPVGPSTEAFF.